One sample yielded the 25 T cell receptor beta chains listed below, sequenced in a study of a mutant IDH1 vaccine in newly diagnosed glioma. As for time point: baseline, week 1 (first vaccination visit). Treatment in this sample: pre-vaccination baseline after standard-of-care therapy. The protocol was immunoSEQ multiplex PCR, while the TCRdb copy is restricted to in-frame clones and leaves out a portion. This table has tens of thousands of clones, approximately 89% appearing once. The sequencing used PBMCs, collected from a glioma patient treated with radiotherapy, temozolomide or both. These receptors all come from a man between 25 and 39 years old with glioma.

This clone was seen a single time. The V and J genes are TRBV6-5 and TRBJ1-2; no definite D call. This CDR3 has 15 residues. V lost 0 bases and J lost 4, with 12 bases in between. Per the germline V gene, CDR1 is MNHEY and CDR2 is SVGAGI. The CDR3 sequence: CASSYSQSNRYGYTF. The CDR3, as DNA: TGTGCCAGCAGTTACTCGCAGAGCAACCGCTATGGCTACACCTTC.

The chain uses TRBV6-1 and TRBJ2-1; D call uncertain. V was shortened by 5 bases and J by 5 bases, with 13 bases between the two germline ends. CDR1 is MNHNS, CDR2 SASEGT, per germline. This CDR3 contains 14 residues. CDR3 protein: CASSSVADNNEQFF. CDR3 bases: TGTGCCAGCAGTTCCGTCGCGGATAACAATGAGCAGTTCTTC.

The CDR3 sequence: CASSLSGHEQFF. The CDR3 DNA reads as TGTGCCAGCAGCTTGTCAGGCCATGAGCAGTTCTTC. The V call is TRBV5-5, the J call TRBJ2-1, with D hard to call. Germline CDR1 SGHKS, CDR2 YYEKEE (reference sequence). This CDR3 is built from 12 residues. Trimming removed 1 base at V and 8 bases at J, with 7 bases between.

The chain has TRBV10-3 and TRBJ1-3; 9 nucleotides line up with TRBD1. J was trimmed by 1 base and V by 8 bases; bases with no gene match: 6. The CDR3 loop spans 15 amino acids. CDR1 and CDR2 (germline): ENHRY, SYGVKD. CDR3 loop: CAISRGTGSGNTIYF. The CDR3 nucleotides are TGTGCCATCTCAAGAGGGACAGGGTCTGGAAACACCATATATTTT.

CDR3 region: CASSETSGSYNEQFF. CDR3 DNA: TGCGCCAGCAGCGAGACTAGCGGCTCCTACAATGAGCAGTTCTTC. V is TRBV5-1 and J is TRBJ2-1, with 9 bases that match TRBD2. Germline CDR1 and CDR2: SGHRS and YFSETQ. J gave up 0 bases and V 4 bases, and 2 bases lay outside the gene matches. CDR3 length: 15 residues.

The chain has TRBV7-2 and TRBJ1-2; 7 bases line up with TRBD1. CDR1 SGHTA and CDR2 FQGNSA come from the germline V gene. This CDR3 region has 13 residues. The ends lost 5 bases at V and 7 bases at J; junction bases unmatched: 7. Here the CDR3 reads CASSPSTGFGYTF. In nucleotides, the CDR3 is TGTGCCAGCAGCCCCTCGACAGGGTTTGGCTACACCTTC.

The rearrangement joins TRBV7-9 to TRBJ1-1; D remains unclear. V lost 0 bases and J 0 bases, leaving 14 bases between the germline ends. Germline values: CDR1 SEHNR, CDR2 FQNEAQ (reference sequence). CDR3 length equals 17 residues. The CDR3, as DNA: TGTGCCAGCAGCTTAGCGCTGGTAACAGCTGTGAACACTGAAGCTTTCTTT. It is translated as CASSLALVTAVNTEAFF.

This chain links TRBV19 with TRBJ2-1; D may be TRBD1 (6 bases). The germline gives CDR1 LNHDA, CDR2 SQIVND (reference sequence). The V end lost 5 bases, the J end lost 7 bases, and 6 bases lay between the germline ends. The CDR3 length is 11 residues. The CDR3 sequence is CASSDRNEQFF. The DNA of the CDR3 is TGTGCCAGTAGTGACAGGAATGAGCAGTTCTTC.

The V and J genes are TRBV4-1 and TRBJ2-6, with D uncertain. This CDR3 has 17 residues. Trimming stripped 2 bases from V and 0 bases from J, with 11 bases between. Germline assignment: CDR1 MGHRA and CDR2 YSYEKL. The CDR3 DNA is TGCGCCAGCAGCCAACAAGACCCCCACTCTGGGGCCAACGTCCTGACTTTC. Translation: CASSQQDPHSGANVLTF.

V and J are TRBV11-1 and TRBJ2-7, with TRBD1 as a possible D gene (6 bases). The V gene lost 0 bases and the J gene lost 3 bases, with 18 bases spanning the gap. Germline loops: CDR1 SGHAT, CDR2 FQDESV (reference sequence). There are 17 residues in the CDR3. The CDR3 nucleotides read TGTGCCAGCAGCTTAGCGTGGGGCCCGGGACACCTCTACGAGCAGTACTTC. It translates to CASSLAWGPGHLYEQYF. Based on the CDR3 plus reference TRBV11-1 and TRBJ2-7, the full variable domain is EAEVAQSPRYKITEKSQAVAFWCDPISGHATLYWYRQILGQGPELLVQFQDESVVDDSQLPKDRFSAERLKGVDSTLKIQPAELGDSAMYLCASSLAWGPGHLYEQYFGPGTRLTVT.

The gene calls are TRBV6-1 and TRBJ2-7; D remains unclear. Trimming removed 7 bases from V and 5 bases from J, with 6 bases in between. The length of the CDR3 is 10 residues. The V gene's germline CDR1 is MNHNS and CDR2 SASEGT. CDR3 coding DNA: TGTGCCAGCAAAGTCCACGAGCAGTACTTC. This codes for CASKVHEQYF.

This chain links TRBV6-1 with TRBJ1-1; no clear D. Trimming removed 4 bases from V and 3 bases from J, with 12 bases in between. CDR3 size: 14 residues. The germline V gene has CDR1 MNHNS and CDR2 SASEGT. CDR3 DNA sequence: TGTGCCAGCAGTGGGGCAGCCGTCCACACTGAAGCTTTCTTT. It is translated as CASSGAAVHTEAFF.

The chain recombines TRBV10-3 with TRBJ1-2, with 8 bases lining up with TRBD1. The CDR3 runs 15 residues. The V segment lost 2 bases and the J segment 6 bases; nucleotides outside the gene matches: 8. In germline, CDR1 is ENHRY, CDR2 SYGVKD. CDR3 DNA: TGTGCCATCAGTGAGGGACAGGGTCGTGGAGATGGCTACACCTTC. Translation gives CAISEGQGRGDGYTF.

This clone has more than one count but fewer than ten. The V and J genes are TRBV5-1 and TRBJ2-7, with unresolved D. V was shortened by 0 bases and J by 4 bases, with 5 bases between the two germline ends. The CDR3 consists of 12 residues. Germline CDR1 and CDR2: SGHRS and YFSETQ. The CDR3 DNA sequence: TGCGCCAGCAGCTTGGAGAAATACGAGCAGTACTTC. This codes for CASSLEKYEQYF.

The gene calls are TRBV5-1 and TRBJ1-2; TRBD1 matches 8 bases. CDR1 is SGHRS and CDR2 is YFSETQ in the germline V gene. The CDR3 is 13 amino acids. V was pared by 8 bases and J by 3 bases, with 6 bases of the junction left unmatched. The DNA of the CDR3 is TGCGCCAGTGCGGGACAGGCTTACTATGGCTACACCTTC. This encodes CASAGQAYYGYTF.

V usage is TRBV30 and J usage is TRBJ1-3, with unresolved D. The germline gives CDR1 GTSNPN, CDR2 SVGIG (reference sequence). The CDR3 runs 16 residues. Here the CDR3 DNA reads TGTGCTTCCACCCCAATAGTACCAAGCTCTGGAAACACCATATATTTT. It codes for CASTPIVPSSGNTIYF.

The chain links TRBV2 to TRBJ2-4; 8 bases map to TRBD1. Per the germline V gene, CDR1 is SNHLY and CDR2 is FYNNEI. V lost 4 bases to trimming and J lost 3 bases; unmatched junction nucleotides: 8. CDR3 length: 16 residues. The CDR3 bases are TGTGCCAGCAGTGCCGACAGGGGCCTCGGCAAAAACATTCAGTACTTC. Protein sequence: CASSADRGLGKNIQYF.

This chain uses TRBV20-1 with TRBJ1-1, with 9 bases fitting TRBD1. The CDR3 has 11 residues. The V gene's germline CDR1 is DFQATT and CDR2 SNEGSKA (reference sequence). Trimming removed 5 bases from V and 8 bases from J; junction bases left unmatched: 3. CDR3 region: CSAGGQGEAFF. The CDR3, as DNA: TGCAGTGCTGGAGGACAGGGGGAAGCTTTCTTT.

V is TRBV6-1 and J is TRBJ1-1; a weak D match, TRBD1 (5 bases). The germline gives CDR1 MNHNS, CDR2 SASEGT. The V end lost 8 bases, the J end lost 6 bases, and 13 bases lay between the germline ends. The CDR3 runs 12 residues. The CDR3 loop is CASYFRVAEAFF. CDR3 sequence (DNA): TGTGCCAGCTATTTCAGGGTCGCTGAAGCTTTCTTT.

This chain connects TRBV6-6 to TRBJ2-5, with unresolved D. Germline loops: CDR1 MNHNY, CDR2 SVGAGI (reference sequence). Trimming pared 6 bases from V and 2 bases from J, leaving 16 bases between. The CDR3 has 15 residues. CDR3 DNA: TGTGCCAGCAGGCTAGGCATCCTGGGGCAAGAGACCCAGTACTTC. Protein sequence: CASRLGILGQETQYF.

The J gene is TRBJ2-1, the V gene TRBV6-5; 7 bases line up with TRBD2. Germline loops: CDR1 MNHEY, CDR2 SVGAGI. With 1 base clipped from V and 3 bases from J, the junction kept 3 bases outside the gene matches. CDR3 length: 15 residues. This CDR3 is CASSYFAGDYNEQFF. In DNA, the CDR3 is TGTGCCAGCAGTTACTTTGCGGGGGACTACAATGAGCAGTTCTTC.

The chain combines TRBV19 with TRBJ2-4; TRBD2 agrees at 8 bases. This CDR3 region has 14 residues. The V segment lost 3 bases and the J segment 3 bases; nucleotides outside the gene matches: 1. CDR1 and CDR2 from the germline V gene are LNHDA and SQIVND (reference sequence). CDR3 DNA sequence: TGTGCCAGTAGTATCCGGGAGGGCAAAAACATTCAGTACTTC. Translation: CASSIREGKNIQYF.

The chain recombines TRBV5-4 with TRBJ2-6; D is uncertain. The V end lost 3 bases, the J end lost 0 bases, and 10 bases lay between the germline ends. Germline-derived CDR1 and CDR2 are SGHNT and YYREEE (reference sequence). The CDR3 extends over 16 amino acids. The CDR3 sequence: CASSSDGNSGANVLTF. The CDR3 nucleotides are TGTGCCAGCAGCTCGGACGGCAACTCTGGGGCCAACGTCCTGACTTTC.

Here the CDR3 DNA reads TGTGCCAGCAATCCCATGCGCAGGACGAGCTACGAGCAGTACTTC. It encodes CASNPMRRTSYEQYF. V and J are TRBV6-5 and TRBJ2-7, with D uncertain. The V end was cut by 7 bases, the J end by 3 bases, with 19 bases between. Germline lookup yields CDR1 MNHEY and CDR2 SVGAGI. CDR3 length: 15 residues.

The chain has TRBV27 and TRBJ1-5; D possibly corresponds to TRBD1 (6 bases). This CDR3 comprises 15 residues. Germline V gene lookup returns CDR1 MNHEY and CDR2 SMNVEV (reference sequence). The germline V and J ends were trimmed by 5 bases and 6 bases, with 17 bases remaining between them. The CDR3 coding sequence is TGTGCCAGCAGTCCGATACAGGGAACAGGTCAGCCCCAGCATTTT. Its translation is CASSPIQGTGQPQHF.